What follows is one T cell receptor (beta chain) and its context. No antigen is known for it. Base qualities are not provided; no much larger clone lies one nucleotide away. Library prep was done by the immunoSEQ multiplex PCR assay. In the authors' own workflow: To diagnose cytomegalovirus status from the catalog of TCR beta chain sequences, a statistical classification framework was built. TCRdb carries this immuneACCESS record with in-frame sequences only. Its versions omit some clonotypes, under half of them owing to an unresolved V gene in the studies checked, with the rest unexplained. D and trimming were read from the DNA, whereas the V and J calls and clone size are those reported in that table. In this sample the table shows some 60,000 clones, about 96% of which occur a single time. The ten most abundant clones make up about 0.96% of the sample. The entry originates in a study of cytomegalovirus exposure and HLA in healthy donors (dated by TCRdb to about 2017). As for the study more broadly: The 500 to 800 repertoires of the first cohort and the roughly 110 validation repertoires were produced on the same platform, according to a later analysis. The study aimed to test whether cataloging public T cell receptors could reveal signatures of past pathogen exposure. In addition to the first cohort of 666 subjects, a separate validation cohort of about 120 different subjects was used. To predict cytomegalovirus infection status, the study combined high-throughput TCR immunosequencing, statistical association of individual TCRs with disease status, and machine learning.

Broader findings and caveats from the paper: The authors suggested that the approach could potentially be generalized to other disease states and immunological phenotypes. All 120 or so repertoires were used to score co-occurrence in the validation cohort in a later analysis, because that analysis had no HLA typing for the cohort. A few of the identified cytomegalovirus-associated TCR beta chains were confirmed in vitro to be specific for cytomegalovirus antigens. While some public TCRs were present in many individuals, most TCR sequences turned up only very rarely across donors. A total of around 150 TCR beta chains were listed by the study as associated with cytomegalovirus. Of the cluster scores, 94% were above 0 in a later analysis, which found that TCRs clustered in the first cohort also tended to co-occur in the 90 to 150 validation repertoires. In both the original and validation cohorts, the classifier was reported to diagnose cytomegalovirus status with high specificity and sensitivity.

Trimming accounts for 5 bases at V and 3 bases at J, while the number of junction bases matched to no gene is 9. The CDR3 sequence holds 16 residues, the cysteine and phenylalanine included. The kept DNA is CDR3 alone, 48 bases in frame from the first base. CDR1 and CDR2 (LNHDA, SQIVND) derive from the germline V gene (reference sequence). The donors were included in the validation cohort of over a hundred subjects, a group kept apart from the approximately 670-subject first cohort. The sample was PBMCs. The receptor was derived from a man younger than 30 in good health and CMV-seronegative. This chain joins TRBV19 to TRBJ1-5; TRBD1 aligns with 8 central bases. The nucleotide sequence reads TGTGCCAGTAGTTTAACCGGGACAGGCCCCAATCAGCCCCAGCATTTT. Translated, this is CASSLTGTGPNQPQHF.